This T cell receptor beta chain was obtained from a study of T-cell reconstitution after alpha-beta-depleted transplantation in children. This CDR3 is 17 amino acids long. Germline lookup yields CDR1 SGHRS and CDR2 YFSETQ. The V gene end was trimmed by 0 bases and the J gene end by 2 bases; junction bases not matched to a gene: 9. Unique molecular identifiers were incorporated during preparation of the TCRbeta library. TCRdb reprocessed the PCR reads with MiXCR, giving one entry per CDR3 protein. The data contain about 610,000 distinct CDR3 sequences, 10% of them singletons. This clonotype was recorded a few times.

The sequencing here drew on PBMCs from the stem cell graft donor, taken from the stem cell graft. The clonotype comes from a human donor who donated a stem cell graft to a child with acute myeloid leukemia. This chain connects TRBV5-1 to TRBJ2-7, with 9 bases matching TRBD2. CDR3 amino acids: CASSLGTSAEVTYEQYF. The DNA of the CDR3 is TGCGCCAGCAGCTTGGGGACTAGCGCTGAAGTTACCTACGAGCAGTACTTC.